This T cell receptor beta chain was profiled in a study of multiple sclerosis patients with progressive multifocal leukoencephalopathy. Regarding time point: time of PML onset. PML was diagnosed clinically and by MRI, then confirmed by JC virus DNA in cerebrospinal fluid. This clone was counted a single time. Its antigen is undetermined. V was pared by 0 bases and J by 4 bases, with 13 bases between. The CDR3 has 15 residues. From germline, CDR1 is SGHRS and CDR2 YFSETQ. General observations from the study: TRBV and TRBJ usage showed no common pattern when PML developed. Expanded clones at PML onset predated and persisted through natalizumab therapy.

The assay was run at survey level. Using immunoSEQ multiplex PCR, the repertoire was profiled, and TCRdb retains in-frame clones only, with some absent. The table records approximately 27,000 clones, around 85% of them present only once. The V call is TRBV5-1, the J call TRBJ1-1, with D maybe TRBD1 (5 bases). The sequence derives from a woman in her 30s with progressive multifocal leukoencephalopathy. This sample comprised PBMCs, obtained from a patient treated with natalizumab. The CDR3 loop is CASSLGWDPGTEAFF. The CDR3 DNA reads as TGCGCCAGCAGCTTGGGCTGGGACCCAGGCACTGAAGCTTTCTTT.